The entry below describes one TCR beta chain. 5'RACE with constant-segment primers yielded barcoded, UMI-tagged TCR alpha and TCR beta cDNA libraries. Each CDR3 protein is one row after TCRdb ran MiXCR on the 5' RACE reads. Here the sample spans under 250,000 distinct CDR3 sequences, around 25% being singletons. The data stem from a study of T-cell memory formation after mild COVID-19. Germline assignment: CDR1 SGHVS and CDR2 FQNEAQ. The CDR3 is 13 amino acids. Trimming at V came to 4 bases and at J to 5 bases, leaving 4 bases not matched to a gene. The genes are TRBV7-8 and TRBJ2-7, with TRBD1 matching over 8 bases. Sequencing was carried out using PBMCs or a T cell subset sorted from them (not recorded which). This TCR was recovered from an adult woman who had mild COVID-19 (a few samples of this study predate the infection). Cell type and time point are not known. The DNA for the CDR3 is TGTGCCAGCAGCTCGGACAGGGAGGACGAGCAGTACTTC. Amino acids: CASSSDREDEQYF. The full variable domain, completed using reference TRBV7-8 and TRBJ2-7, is GAGVSQSPRYKVAKRGQDVALRCDPISGHVSLFWYQQALGQGPEFLTYFQNEAQLDKSGLPSDRFFAERPEGSVSTLKIQRTQQEDSAVYLCASSSDREDEQYFGPGTRLTVT.